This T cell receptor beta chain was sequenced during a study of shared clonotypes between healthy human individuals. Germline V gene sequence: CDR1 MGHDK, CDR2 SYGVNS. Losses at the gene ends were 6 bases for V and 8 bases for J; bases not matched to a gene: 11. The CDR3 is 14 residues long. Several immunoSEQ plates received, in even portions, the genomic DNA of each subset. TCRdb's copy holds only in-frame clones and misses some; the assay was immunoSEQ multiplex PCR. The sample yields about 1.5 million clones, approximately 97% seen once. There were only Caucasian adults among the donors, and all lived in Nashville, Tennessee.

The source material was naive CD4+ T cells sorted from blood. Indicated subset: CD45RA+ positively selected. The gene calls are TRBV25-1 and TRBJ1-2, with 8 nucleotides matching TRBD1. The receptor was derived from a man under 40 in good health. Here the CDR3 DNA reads TGTGCCAGCAGGGGAACAGGGGGGGTCTCGGGCTACACCTTC. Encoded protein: CASRGTGGVSGYTF.